These T cell receptor beta chains were read from a single sample in a study of shared clonotypes between healthy human individuals. This table comes from immunoSEQ multiplex PCR, and its TCRdb copy is limited to in-frame clones, with some not included. The table has hundreds of thousands of clones, more than 85% seen once. The specimen was naive CD8+ T cells sorted from blood. Receptors were obtained from a man aged 25 to 40 in good health. Each CDR3 is given with its conserved first and last residue. A D gene is named only where the DNA matches it firmly. Expanded clones are given a class, and other clones once, few, many or no size at all.

j_call,d_call,v_call,clone_size,cdr3_length,cdr3_nt,cdr3_aa
TRBJ2-2,TRBD1,TRBV27,once,17,TGTGCCAGCAGTTTAAAACCAACGGGACAGGTGACCGGGGAGCTGTTTTTT,CASSLKPTGQVTGELFF
TRBJ2-5,TRBD2,TRBV27,-,16,TGTGCCAGCAGTTACCTAGCGGGGGCGGAGCAAGAGACCCAGTACTTC,CASSYLAGAEQETQYF
TRBJ2-4,-,TRBV19,-,14,TGTGCCAGTAGTATCTTTGCAGGGGAGGACATTCAGTACTTC,CASSIFAGEDIQYF
TRBJ1-5,-,TRBV19,-,17,TGTGCCAGTAGTATTTCTTCGGGGAGCTATAGCAATCAGCCCCAGCATTTT,CASSISSGSYSNQPQHF
TRBJ2-1,TRBD2,TRBV6-1,-,14,TGTGCCAGCCGGGGACTAGCGGGTTACAATGAGCAGTTCTTC,CASRGLAGYNEQFF
TRBJ2-7,TRBD1,TRBV13,-,16,TGTGCCAGCAGCTTAGGCCAAGACAGGGGGCAGGACGAGCAGTACTTC,CASSLGQDRGQDEQYF
TRBJ2-2,TRBD1,TRBV27,-,14,TGTGCCAGCAGCTACGGACAGGTCGCCGGGGAGCTGTTTTTT,CASSYGQVAGELFF
TRBJ2-2,-,TRBV19,few,13,TGTGCCACCTCTTGGCGGGCGGCCGGGGAGCTGTTTTTT,CATSWRAAGELFF
TRBJ2-1,-,TRBV9,-,13,TGTGCCAGCAGCGTAACCGGATACAATGAGCAGTTCTTC,CASSVTGYNEQFF
TRBJ2-1,TRBD2,TRBV4-2,-,17,TGTGCCAGCAGCCAAGAATCGGGACTAGCGAATTACAATGAGCAGTTCTTC,CASSQESGLANYNEQFF
TRBJ2-7,TRBD1,TRBV4-1,-,14,TGCGCCAGCAGCCAAGAACCAGGGGGCTACGAGCAGTACTTC,CASSQEPGGYEQYF
TRBJ1-5,-,TRBV19,-,13,TGTGCCAGTAGTATTCCAGGGGCTCAGCCCCAGCATTTT,CASSIPGAQPQHF
TRBJ2-3,TRBD1,TRBV6-5,-,16,TGTGCCAGCAGTTACCGGGACAGGGGGCGCGGAGATACGCAGTATTTT,CASSYRDRGRGDTQYF
TRBJ2-3,-,TRBV9,-,12,TGTGCCAGCAGCGTATCTGCAGATACGCAGTATTTT,CASSVSADTQYF
TRBJ1-2,TRBD1,TRBV7-8,-,15,TGTGCCAGCAGCTTAGAAGGACAGGTGCTCTATGGCTACACCTTC,CASSLEGQVLYGYTF
TRBJ2-7,TRBD1,TRBV4-3,-,15,TGCGCCAGCAGCCAAGAGGGACAGGGGACCTACGAGCAGTACTTC,CASSQEGQGTYEQYF
TRBJ2-1,-,TRBV2,-,12,TGTGCCAGCAGGGGGAGTTGGAATGAGCAGTTCTTC,CASRGSWNEQFF
TRBJ2-1,TRBD1,TRBV19,once,20,TGTGCCAGTAGTGTCCATCCGGGACAGTACGGGACGGAGGAACCCAATGAGCAGTTCTTC,CASSVHPGQYGTEEPNEQFF
TRBJ1-5,-,TRBV27,-,17,TGTGCCAGCAGTTTAATCGGCGCCCGACAGGGCAATCAGCCCCAGCATTTT,CASSLIGARQGNQPQHF
TRBJ2-7,-,TRBV4-2,-,14,TGTGCCAGCAGGGGGACAAAAAACTCCTACGAGCAGTACTTC,CASRGTKNSYEQYF
TRBJ1-1,-,TRBV29-1,-,13,TGCAGCGTTGAGCTGGAGAGCCGGACTGAAGCTTTCTTT,CSVELESRTEAFF
TRBJ1-2,-,TRBV5-1,-,14,TGCGCCAGCAGCCCCGGACTGGGGGCGTATGGCTACACCTTC,CASSPGLGAYGYTF
TRBJ2-1,-,TRBV19,-,18,TGTGCCAGTAGTATAGATGCAGGACCCCCGGCGGGGCCCAATGAGCAGTTCTTC,CASSIDAGPPAGPNEQFF
TRBJ2-1,TRBD1,TRBV7-9,-,14,TGTGCCAGCAGCTTAGAATGGGACAGGGAGGAGCAGTTCTTC,CASSLEWDREEQFF
TRBJ2-5,-,TRBV27,-,14,TGTGCCAGCAGTTTACTAGGGAGCGAAGAGACCCAGTACTTC,CASSLLGSEETQYF
TRBJ2-1,-,TRBV5-4,once,15,TGTGCCAGCAGCCCCCTGGCGGGATCCTACAATGAGCAGTTCTTC,CASSPLAGSYNEQFF
TRBJ1-3,-,TRBV5-1,few,15,TGCGCCAGCAGCTTGGGTTCTAGCTCTGGAAACACCATATATTTT,CASSLGSSSGNTIYF